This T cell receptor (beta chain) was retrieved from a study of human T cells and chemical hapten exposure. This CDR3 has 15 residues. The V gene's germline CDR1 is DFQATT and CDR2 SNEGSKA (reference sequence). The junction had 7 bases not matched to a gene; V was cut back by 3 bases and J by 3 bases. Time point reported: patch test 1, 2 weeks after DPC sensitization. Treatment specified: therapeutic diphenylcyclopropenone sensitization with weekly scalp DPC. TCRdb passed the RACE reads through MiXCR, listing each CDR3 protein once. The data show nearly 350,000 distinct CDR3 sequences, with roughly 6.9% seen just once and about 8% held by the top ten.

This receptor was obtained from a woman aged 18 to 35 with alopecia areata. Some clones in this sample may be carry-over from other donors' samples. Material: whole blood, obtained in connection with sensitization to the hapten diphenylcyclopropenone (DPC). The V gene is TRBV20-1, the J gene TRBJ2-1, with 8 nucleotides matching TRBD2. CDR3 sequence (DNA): TGCAGTGCTAGCCTGTTAGCGGGGCGCTACAATGAGCAGTTCTTC. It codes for CSASLLAGRYNEQFF.